This entry concerns a single T cell receptor (beta chain). This specimen comes from a study of control samples from healthy donors and cancer patients. Clones were read by immunoSEQ multiplex PCR, and TCRdb kept only the in-frame ones, dropping some. The sample consists of tens of thousands of clones, 93% of them appearing once. This CDR3 region has 14 residues. J lost 5 bases, V lost 4 bases, and 7 bases had no gene match. From germline, CDR1 is SGDLS and CDR2 YYNGEE. The source of this sequence is a woman aged 40 to 50 with lung cancer. What was sequenced was PBMCs. The V gene is TRBV9, the J gene TRBJ1-2; 8 bases are shared with TRBD1. CDR3 region: CASSPGGQVYGYTF. In DNA form, the CDR3 reads TGTGCCAGCAGCCCAGGGGGACAGGTTTATGGCTACACCTTC.